The 32 T cell receptor beta chains below were found in one sample sequenced in a study of cytomegalovirus exposure and HLA in healthy donors. It was with 60 Vbeta and 13 Jbeta primers that the PCR ran. The repertoire was sequenced with immunoSEQ multiplex PCR; TCRdb's copy has only in-frame clones and lacks some. The table records approximately 180,000 clones, about 69% of them present only once. Sequenced: PBMCs. These receptors were collected from a human donor in good health.

The chain combines TRBV5-1 with TRBJ2-7, with TRBD1 identical over 9 bases. With 4 bases clipped from V and 6 bases from J, the junction kept 8 bases outside the gene matches. The CDR3 covers 14 residues. The germline V gene encodes CDR1 SGHRS and CDR2 YFSETQ. This chain's CDR3 is CASSPRDRVLEQYF. As DNA, the CDR3 is TGCGCCAGCAGCCCTAGGGACAGGGTGCTCGAGCAGTACTTC.

V and J are TRBV4-1 and TRBJ2-3; D might be TRBD1 (5 bases). The CDR3 contains 15 residues. V was clipped by 0 bases and J by 3 bases, with 10 bases between them. Germline V gives CDR1 MGHRA, CDR2 YSYEKL. The CDR3 loop reads CASSQEDRGTDTQYF. The CDR3 region has the DNA TGCGCCAGCAGCCAAGAAGATAGGGGTACAGATACGCAGTATTTT.

This rearrangement joins TRBV7-2 to TRBJ2-1; D is perhaps TRBD2 (6 bases). Trimming pared 2 bases from V and 1 base from J, leaving 9 bases between. The germline gives CDR1 SGHTA, CDR2 FQGNSA. The CDR3 is 15 residues long. For the CDR3, the DNA is TGTGCCAGCAGCTTATTCGGGGGATCCTACAATGAGCAGTTCTTC. It codes for CASSLFGGSYNEQFF.

This rearrangement joins TRBV6-1 to TRBJ1-5; the D gene is possibly TRBD1 (5 bases). Germline V gene sequence: CDR1 MNHNS, CDR2 SASEGT. CDR3 size: 12 residues. Trimming removed 7 bases from V and 1 base from J, with 5 bases in between. This chain's CDR3 is CASTGSNQPQHF. As DNA, the CDR3 is TGTGCCAGCACAGGGAGCAATCAGCCCCAGCATTTT.

This chain links TRBV13 with TRBJ2-5, with D perhaps TRBD1 (6 bases). In germline, CDR1 is PRHDT, CDR2 FYEKMQ (reference sequence). This CDR3 contains 17 residues. Trimming removed 5 bases at V and 4 bases at J, with 23 bases between. The CDR3 reads CASSPRETGWVTETQYF. The CDR3, as DNA: TGTGCCAGCAGCCCCAGGGAAACAGGGTGGGTTACAGAGACCCAGTACTTC.

The rearrangement joins TRBV15 to TRBJ2-3; TRBD2 might be the D (6 bases). The ends were cut back, 1 base at V and 1 base at J, with 12 bases in the middle. Germline loops: CDR1 LNHNV, CDR2 YYDKDF (reference sequence). This CDR3 has 16 residues. The CDR3 here is CATSRVSASGTDTQYF. CDR3 DNA: TGTGCCACCAGCAGAGTGTCGGCTAGCGGCACAGATACGCAGTATTTT.

The chain uses TRBV2 and TRBJ1-1; the match to TRBD1 covers 9 bases. This CDR3 spans 13 amino acids. Germline CDR1 reads SNHLY; CDR2 reads FYNNEI. After removal of 11 bases from V and 4 bases from J, the junction contained 8 bases not matched to a gene. CDR3 in amino acids: CARMGTGTTEAFF. The CDR3 DNA reads TGTGCCCGGATGGGGACAGGGACCACTGAAGCTTTCTTT.

A few counts support this clone. J is TRBJ2-7 and V is TRBV7-8; 11 bases map to TRBD1. Per the germline V gene, CDR1 is SGHVS and CDR2 is FQNEAQ. V was clipped by 2 bases and J by 5 bases; unmatched bases: 5. CDR3 size: 15 residues. In nucleotides, the CDR3 is TGTGCCAGCAGCTTATTGGGACAGGGGGACCACGAGCAGTACTTC. Its translation: CASSLLGQGDHEQYF.

J is TRBJ2-3 and V is TRBV10-3; 7 nucleotides line up with TRBD2. Germline assignment: CDR1 ENHRY and CDR2 SYGVKD. This CDR3 contains 15 residues. The trim removed 0 bases at V and 7 bases at J, leaving 7 bases unmatched. The CDR3 DNA reads TGTGCCATCAGTGAGTCAGAGCGGGGCAGGTATACGCAGTATTTT. It translates to CAISESERGRYTQYF.

The V and J genes are TRBV7-9 and TRBJ2-1, with TRBD2 matching over 9 bases. This CDR3 comprises 15 residues. CDR1 SEHNR and CDR2 FQNEAQ come from the germline V gene (reference sequence). V shed 5 bases and J 6 bases; nucleotides not matched to a gene: 8. The CDR3 region has the DNA TGTGCCAGCAGCCCACTGGCGGGGGGGCCCAATGAGCAGTTCTTC. Its translation is CASSPLAGGPNEQFF.

This chain joins TRBV19 and TRBJ2-3, with 8 bases fitting TRBD1. J lost 2 bases, V lost 1 base, and 5 bases had no gene match. The germline V gene encodes CDR1 LNHDA and CDR2 SQIVND (reference sequence). The CDR3 is 16 residues long. CDR3 sequence reads: CASSIGQGAHTDTQYF. CDR3 DNA: TGTGCCAGTAGTATAGGCCAGGGGGCGCACACAGATACGCAGTATTTT.

The chain links TRBV19 to TRBJ1-5; a possible D gene is TRBD1 (6 bases). V shed 4 bases and J shed 5 bases, with 12 bases lying between them. Germline assignment: CDR1 LNHDA and CDR2 SQIVND (reference sequence). This CDR3 is 14 amino acids long. In DNA, the CDR3 is TGTGCCAGTAGTAACCACCACAGGGATCAGCCCCAGCATTTT. Translation: CASSNHHRDQPQHF.

V is TRBV27 and J is TRBJ2-1, with TRBD1 matching 11 bases. This CDR3 is 16 amino acids long. Trimming removed 5 bases from V and 10 bases from J; junction bases left unmatched: 13. CDR1 and CDR2 from the germline V gene are MNHEY and SMNVEV (reference sequence). The CDR3 nucleotides are TGTGCCAGCAGTCCCCCCGGACAGGGGGCATCAAGGGAGCAGTTCTTC. It translates to CASSPPGQGASREQFF.

The chain employs TRBV5-6 and TRBJ2-2; 10 positions agree with TRBD1. The CDR3 length is 15 residues. Germline CDR1 SGHDT, CDR2 YYEEEE. V lost 4 bases, J lost 6 bases, and 6 bases stayed unmatched. For the CDR3, the DNA is TGTGCCAGCAGCACCGGGACAGGGGTGGCCGGGGAGCTGTTTTTT. It specifies CASSTGTGVAGELFF.

This clone appeared once. The rearrangement joins TRBV7-9 to TRBJ1-2, with 10 bases fitting TRBD1. V was clipped by 3 bases and J by 14 bases; unmatched bases: 6. The CDR3 contains 12 residues. CDR1 SEHNR and CDR2 FQNEAQ come from the germline V gene (reference sequence). This chain's CDR3 is CASSLGQGMYTF. The CDR3 bases are TGTGCCAGCAGCTTGGGACAGGGGATGTATACCTTC. Using reference TRBV7-9 and TRBJ1-2 for the parts outside the CDR3, the full variable domain is DTGVSQNPRHKITKRGQNVTFRCDPISEHNRLYWYRQTLGQGPEFLTYFQNEAQLEKSRLLSDRFSAERPKGSFSTLEIQRTEQGDSAMYLCASSLGQGMYTFGSGTRLTVV.

The rearrangement joins TRBV5-1 to TRBJ2-3; 14 nucleotides match TRBD2. This CDR3 spans 20 amino acids. V gave up 1 base and J gave up 2 bases; unmatched junction bases: 12. Germline loops: CDR1 SGHRS, CDR2 YFSETQ. This chain's CDR3 is CASSLRLAGGPITFTDTQYF. The CDR3 bases are TGCGCCAGCAGCTTGAGACTAGCGGGGGGGCCAATTACCTTCACAGATACGCAGTATTTT.

This rearrangement joins TRBV19 to TRBJ1-1; 7 bases fit TRBD1. This CDR3 region has 14 residues. CDR1 LNHDA and CDR2 SQIVND come from the germline V gene (reference sequence). J lost 4 bases, V lost 2 bases, and 4 bases had no gene match. This CDR3 reads CASSIRGQITEAFF. The CDR3 DNA reads TGTGCCAGTAGTATAAGGGGGCAGATCACTGAAGCTTTCTTT.

This clone appeared once. This sequence joins TRBV5-1 and TRBJ1-1; TRBD1 aligns across 7 bases. V lost 0 bases to trimming and J lost 4 bases; unmatched junction nucleotides: 3. The germline V gene has CDR1 SGHRS and CDR2 YFSETQ. The CDR3 runs to 14 residues. As DNA, the CDR3 is TGCGCCAGCAGCTTGGGGACAGGACCCACTGAAGCTTTCTTT. This gives the protein CASSLGTGPTEAFF.

The chain employs TRBV2 and TRBJ1-2; TRBD1 matches 7 bases. CDR3 length: 16 amino acids. The J segment lost 6 bases and the V segment lost 3 bases, leaving 13 bases of the junction unmatched. CDR1 is SNHLY, CDR2 FYNNEI, per germline. In DNA form, the CDR3 reads TGTGCCAGCAGTGACGCACAGACGGGGACAGCAGATGGCTACACCTTC. Protein: CASSDAQTGTADGYTF.

This clone appeared a few times. V and J are TRBV2 and TRBJ2-7; 7 positions agree with TRBD2. The length of the CDR3 is 14 residues. Germline-derived CDR1 and CDR2 are SNHLY and FYNNEI. V was clipped by 3 bases and J by 4 bases; unmatched bases: 6. CDR3: CASSDFGGGYEQYF. The CDR3 DNA is TGTGCCAGCAGTGATTTTGGGGGGGGTTACGAGCAGTACTTC.

The chain recombines TRBV6-5 with TRBJ1-3; 7 positions match TRBD1. CDR3 length: 13 residues. CDR1 MNHEY and CDR2 SVGAGI come from the germline V gene. Trimming removed 8 bases from V and 4 bases from J; junction bases left unmatched: 5. Here the CDR3 DNA reads TGTGCCAGCCACAGGGGATCGGGAAACACCATATATTTT. Translated, it gives CASHRGSGNTIYF.

This rearrangement joins TRBV4-3 to TRBJ1-2; 7 bases map to TRBD1. The CDR3 is made up of 16 amino acids. V was pared by 1 base and J by 5 bases, with 10 bases of the junction left unmatched. Per the germline V gene, CDR1 is LGHNA and CDR2 is YSLEER. CDR3 in DNA: TGCGCCAGCAGCCAAGTGGTGGGGACAGAGAATTATGGCTACACCTTC. Encoded protein: CASSQVVGTENYGYTF.

This clone was seen a single time. The chain combines TRBV7-9 with TRBJ1-1; 7 bases align to TRBD1. Germline lookup yields CDR1 SEHNR and CDR2 FQNEAQ (reference sequence). V lost 5 bases, J lost 7 bases, and 10 bases stayed unmatched. CDR3 size: 14 residues. In nucleotides, the CDR3 is TGTGCCAGCAGCGCTCGGGACAGAGCGATTGAAGCTTTCTTT. Protein: CASSARDRAIEAFF.

The rearrangement uses TRBV7-9 and TRBJ1-1, with D perhaps TRBD1 (6 bases). Trimming shortened V by 5 bases and J by 7 bases, and 14 bases separated the two germline ends. Germline V gives CDR1 SEHNR, CDR2 FQNEAQ (reference sequence). The CDR3 runs 13 residues. CDR3 DNA: TGTGCCAGCAGCGCACAGGGTCTGAGTGAAGCTTTCTTT. Encoded protein: CASSAQGLSEAFF.

The genes are TRBV19 and TRBJ1-6; tentative D call: TRBD1 (5 bases). Trimming stripped 3 bases from V and 7 bases from J, with 10 bases between. Germline CDR1 and CDR2: LNHDA and SQIVND (reference sequence). The CDR3 is 14 amino acids. The CDR3 DNA sequence: TGTGCCAGTAGTATTGGGAAGGGGAATTCACCCCTCCACTTT. It translates to CASSIGKGNSPLHF.

The gene calls are TRBV19 and TRBJ2-7, with TRBD1 as a possible D gene (6 bases). Germline assignment: CDR1 LNHDA and CDR2 SQIVND (reference sequence). Between the trimmed V and J ends, which lost 1 base and 5 bases, there was a span of 12 bases. This CDR3 contains 14 residues. The CDR3: CASSIVAGVHEQYF. The CDR3 bases are TGTGCCAGTAGTATAGTCGCAGGGGTCCACGAGCAGTACTTC.

Notes on this clone: The junction differs from germline at one of its ends, possibly a read error. CDR3 sequence reads: CSSSLGRARAFF. CDR3 in DNA: TGTTCCAGCAGCTTAGGCAGGGCGAGAGCTTTCTTT. The V gene is TRBV7-9, the J gene TRBJ1-1, with D possibly TRBD1 on 5 matching bases. The CDR3 has 12 residues. Germline values: CDR1 SEHNR, CDR2 FQNEAQ (reference sequence).

Here the CDR3 reads CAQKGRMNTEAFF. CDR3 sequence (DNA): TGTGCCCAAAAGGGGCGGATGAACACTGAAGCTTTCTTT. The V and J genes are TRBV19 and TRBJ1-1, with TRBD1 as a possible D gene (5 bases). The germline V gene encodes CDR1 LNHDA and CDR2 SQIVND (reference sequence). The CDR3 totals 13 residues. Trimming cost V 11 bases and J 0 bases, with 13 bases left between them. The variable domain in full, with the rest retrieved from reference TRBV19 and TRBJ1-1, is DGGITQSPKYLFRKEGQNVTLSCEQNLNHDAMYWYRQDPGQGLRLIYYSQIVNDFQKGDIAEGYSVSREKKESFPLTVTSAQKNPTAFYLCAQKGRMNTEAFFGQGTRLTVV.

This clone was observed a handful of times. The chain has TRBV4-1 and TRBJ2-7, with D possibly matching TRBD2 (5 bases). The germline V gene has CDR1 MGHRA and CDR2 YSYEKL. Deletions cut 0 bases from V and 7 bases from J, with 13 bases between. The CDR3 is 14 amino acids. DNA for the CDR3: TGCGCCAGCAGCCAAGACGGACTCACGGGGGAGCAGTACTTC. Translation gives CASSQDGLTGEQYF.

Concerning this clone: One end of the junction is discordant with germline, which a read error may explain. J is TRBJ1-1 and V is TRBV5-1; D is possibly TRBD1 (5 bases). The CDR3 runs 15 residues. Per the germline V gene, CDR1 is SGHRS and CDR2 is YFSETQ. As DNA, the CDR3 is TGCGCCAGCAGATTGGCAGGGTGGATGAACACTGAAGCTTTCTTT. Translated: CASRLAGWMNTEAFF.

V is TRBV11-2 and J is TRBJ1-2; 8 bases line up with TRBD1. Germline CDR1 is SGHAT and CDR2 is FQNNGV. This CDR3 has 16 amino acids. After removal of 1 base from V and 0 bases from J, the junction contained 4 bases not matched to a gene. The CDR3 loop is CASSLGYRGSNYGYTF. Written as DNA, the CDR3 is TGTGCCAGCAGCTTAGGGTACAGGGGGTCTAACTATGGCTACACCTTC.

The chain has TRBV30 and TRBJ2-1; TRBD2 agrees at 9 bases. J was trimmed by 9 bases and V by 4 bases; bases with no gene match: 7. Germline CDR1 GTSNPN, CDR2 SVGIG (reference sequence). The CDR3 is made up of 13 amino acids. CDR3 sequence (DNA): TGTGCCTGGACTAGCGGGACCCTTCTTGAGCAGTTCTTC. It codes for CAWTSGTLLEQFF.